Presented here are 6 T cell receptor beta chains from one specimen sequenced in a study of blood T cell repertoires in COVID-19. Assay used: immunoSEQ multiplex PCR; TCRdb lists only in-frame clones, some missing. The sample lists about 210,000 clones, over 75% occurring once. Sequenced input: peripheral blood. Source of these receptors: a woman in her 70s with COVID-19, enrolled during active disease.

The chain couples TRBV18 to TRBJ2-2; 7 bases line up with TRBD1. V shed 4 bases, J shed 2 bases, and the junction held 13 bases outside the gene matches. Germline values: CDR1 KGHSH, CDR2 LQKENI. There are 18 residues in the CDR3. CDR3 region: CASSRYTAQGINTGELFF. Here the CDR3 DNA reads TGTGCCAGCTCACGTTACACTGCACAGGGGATTAACACCGGGGAGCTGTTTTTT.

The gene calls are TRBV5-6 and TRBJ2-1; tentatively, D is TRBD2 (5 bases). V lost 4 bases and J lost 4, with 15 bases in between. The CDR3 totals 15 residues. Germline V CDR1 and CDR2: SGHDT, YYEEEE. CDR3 bases: TGTGCCAGCAGCCCGGGAACTCGGGTTTACAATGAGCAGTTCTTC. This translates into CASSPGTRVYNEQFF.

In its sample, this clone was seen once. This chain connects TRBV6-2 or TRBV6-3 to TRBJ1-6; the match to TRBD1 covers 8 bases. Germline assignment: CDR1 MNHEY and CDR2 SVGEGT. The CDR3 is 15 residues long. V was pared by 4 bases and J by 10 bases, with 9 bases of the junction left unmatched. In DNA form, the CDR3 reads TGTGCCAGCAGTTCCCGGACAGGGATGGACTCACCCCTCCACTTT. This encodes CASSSRTGMDSPLHF.

To note about this clone: The sample contains more than one DNA sequence encoding this CDR3. The chain's CDR3 is CASSVGTASGNTIYF. CDR3 sequence (DNA): TGTGCCAGCAGCGTAGGAACAGCCTCTGGAAACACCATATATTTT. The chain employs TRBV9 and TRBJ1-3; unclear D gene. The CDR3 spans 15 residues. V lost 0 bases to trimming and J lost 0 bases, with 7 bases between them. Germline V gives CDR1 SGDLS, CDR2 YYNGEE.

The chain has TRBV7-9 and TRBJ1-4; D not certain. With 4 bases removed from V and 8 bases from J, the gap between germline ends came to 11 bases. This CDR3 has 13 amino acids. CDR1 is SEHNR and CDR2 is FQNEAQ in the germline V gene (reference sequence). CDR3: CASSYLTGEKLFF. DNA for the CDR3: TGTGCCAGCAGCTACCTTACGGGGGAAAAACTGTTTTTT.

J is TRBJ1-5 and V is TRBV20-1; TRBD1 agrees at 7 bases. The CDR3 spans 16 residues. The trim removed 3 bases at V and 0 bases at J, leaving 8 bases unmatched. Germline-derived CDR1 and CDR2 are DFQATT and SNEGSKA (reference sequence). CDR3: CSASLPPGGSNQPQHF. CDR3 in DNA: TGCAGTGCTAGTCTCCCCCCAGGGGGTAGCAATCAGCCCCAGCATTTT.